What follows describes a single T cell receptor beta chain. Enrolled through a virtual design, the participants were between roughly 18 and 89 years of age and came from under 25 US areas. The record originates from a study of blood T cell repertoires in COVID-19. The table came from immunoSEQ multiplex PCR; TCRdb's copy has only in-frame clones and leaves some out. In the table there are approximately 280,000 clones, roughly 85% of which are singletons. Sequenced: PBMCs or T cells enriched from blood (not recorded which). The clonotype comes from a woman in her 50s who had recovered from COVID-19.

The CDR3 DNA reads TGTGCCAGCAGCTTTGGGGACAGGGACTATGGCTACACCTTC. Its translation: CASSFGDRDYGYTF. J is TRBJ1-2 and V is TRBV5-4, with 9 bases fitting TRBD1. This CDR3 has 14 amino acids. Trimming cost V 2 bases and J 3 bases; bases outside gene matches: 2. Germline CDR1 SGHNT, CDR2 YYREEE (reference sequence).